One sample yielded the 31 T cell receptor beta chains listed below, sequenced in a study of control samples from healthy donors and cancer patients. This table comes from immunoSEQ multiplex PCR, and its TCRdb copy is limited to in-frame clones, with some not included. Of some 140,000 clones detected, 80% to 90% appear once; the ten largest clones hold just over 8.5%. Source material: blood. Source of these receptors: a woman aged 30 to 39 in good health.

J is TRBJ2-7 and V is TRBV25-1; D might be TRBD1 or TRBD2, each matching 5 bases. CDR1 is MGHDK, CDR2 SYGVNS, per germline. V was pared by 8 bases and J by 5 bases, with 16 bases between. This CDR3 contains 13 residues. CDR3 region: CASGRDPGDEQYF. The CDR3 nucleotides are TGTGCCAGCGGACGGGACCCGGGCGACGAGCAGTACTTC.

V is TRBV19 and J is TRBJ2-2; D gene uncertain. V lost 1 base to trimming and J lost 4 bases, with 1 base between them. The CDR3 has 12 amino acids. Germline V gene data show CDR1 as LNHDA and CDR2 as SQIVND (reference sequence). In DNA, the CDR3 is TGTGCCAGTAGTATAGGCACCGGGGAGCTGTTTTTT. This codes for CASSIGTGELFF.

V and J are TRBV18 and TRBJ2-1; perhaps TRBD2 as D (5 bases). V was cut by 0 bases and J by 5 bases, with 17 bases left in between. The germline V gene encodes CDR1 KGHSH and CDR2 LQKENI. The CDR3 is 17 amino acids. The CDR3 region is CASSPPPRGLLNNEQFF. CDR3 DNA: TGTGCCAGCTCACCACCGCCGCGAGGGCTGTTAAACAATGAGCAGTTCTTC.

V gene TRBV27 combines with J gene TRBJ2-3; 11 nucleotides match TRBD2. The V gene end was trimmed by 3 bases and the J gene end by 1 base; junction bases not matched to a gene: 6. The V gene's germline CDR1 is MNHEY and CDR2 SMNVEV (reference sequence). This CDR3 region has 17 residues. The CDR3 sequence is CASSLLAGGGGTDTQYF. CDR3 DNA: TGTGCCAGCAGTTTGCTAGCGGGAGGAGGGGGCACAGATACGCAGTATTTT.

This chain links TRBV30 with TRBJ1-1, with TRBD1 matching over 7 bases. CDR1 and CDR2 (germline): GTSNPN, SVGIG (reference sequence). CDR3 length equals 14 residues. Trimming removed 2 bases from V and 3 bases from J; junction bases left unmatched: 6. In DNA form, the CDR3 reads TGTGCCTGGAGTCTGACCACAGGGGACACTGAAGCTTTCTTT. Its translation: CAWSLTTGDTEAFF.

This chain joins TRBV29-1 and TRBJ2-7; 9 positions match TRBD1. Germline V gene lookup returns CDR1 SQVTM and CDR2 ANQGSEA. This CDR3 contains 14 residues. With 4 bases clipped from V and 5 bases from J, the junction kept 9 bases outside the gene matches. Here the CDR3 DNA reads TGCAGCGTTGCCCCCGGGACAGGGAGCAACGAGCAGTACTTC. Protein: CSVAPGTGSNEQYF.

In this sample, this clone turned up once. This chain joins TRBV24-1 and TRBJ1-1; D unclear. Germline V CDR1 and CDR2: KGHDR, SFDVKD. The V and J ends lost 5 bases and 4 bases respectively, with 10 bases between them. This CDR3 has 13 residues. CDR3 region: CATSAGVGTEAFF. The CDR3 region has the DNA TGTGCCACCAGTGCCGGGGTCGGCACTGAAGCTTTCTTT.

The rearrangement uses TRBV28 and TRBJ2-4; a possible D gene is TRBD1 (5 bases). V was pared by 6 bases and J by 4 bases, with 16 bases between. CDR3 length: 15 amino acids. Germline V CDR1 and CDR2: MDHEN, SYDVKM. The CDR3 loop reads CASSPPTGEKNIQYF. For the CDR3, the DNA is TGTGCCAGCAGCCCCCCTACAGGCGAAAAAAACATTCAGTACTTC.

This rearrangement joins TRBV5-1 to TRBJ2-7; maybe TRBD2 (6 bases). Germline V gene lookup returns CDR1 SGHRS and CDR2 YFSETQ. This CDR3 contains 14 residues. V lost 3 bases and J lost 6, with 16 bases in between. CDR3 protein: CASSSGDLISEQYF. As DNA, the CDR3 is TGCGCCAGCAGCTCGGGGGACTTAATATCCGAGCAGTACTTC. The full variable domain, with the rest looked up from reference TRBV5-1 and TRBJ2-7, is KAGVTQTPRYLIKTRGQQVTLSCSPISGHRSVSWYQQTPGQGLQFLFEYFSETQRNKGNFPGRFSGRQFSNSRSEMNVSTLELGDSALYLCASSSGDLISEQYFGPGTRLTVT.

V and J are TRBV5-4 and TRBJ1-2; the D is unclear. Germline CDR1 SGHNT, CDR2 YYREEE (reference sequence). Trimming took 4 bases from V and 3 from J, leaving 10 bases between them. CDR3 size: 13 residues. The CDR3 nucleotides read TGTGCCAGCAGCCCCTCACGGGACTATGGCTACACCTTC. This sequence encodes CASSPSRDYGYTF. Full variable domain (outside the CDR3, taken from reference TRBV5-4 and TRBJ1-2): ETGVTQSPTHLIKTRGQQVTLRCSSQSGHNTVSWYQQALGQGPQFIFQYYREEENGRGNFPPRFSGLQFPNYSSELNVNALELDDSALYLCASSPSRDYGYTFGSGTRLTVV.

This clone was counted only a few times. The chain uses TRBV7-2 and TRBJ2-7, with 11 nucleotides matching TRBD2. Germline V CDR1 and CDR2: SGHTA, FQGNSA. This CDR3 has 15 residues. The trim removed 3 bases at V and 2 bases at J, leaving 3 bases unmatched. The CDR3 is CASSLRLAGPYEQYF. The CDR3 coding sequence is TGTGCCAGCAGCTTGCGACTAGCGGGACCCTACGAGCAGTACTTC.

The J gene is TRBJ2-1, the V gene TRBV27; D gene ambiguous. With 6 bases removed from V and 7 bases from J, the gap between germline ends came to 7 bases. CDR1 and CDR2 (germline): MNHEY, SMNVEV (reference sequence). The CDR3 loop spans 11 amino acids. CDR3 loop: CASRVRNEQFF. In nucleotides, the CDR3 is TGTGCCAGCAGAGTCAGGAATGAGCAGTTCTTC.

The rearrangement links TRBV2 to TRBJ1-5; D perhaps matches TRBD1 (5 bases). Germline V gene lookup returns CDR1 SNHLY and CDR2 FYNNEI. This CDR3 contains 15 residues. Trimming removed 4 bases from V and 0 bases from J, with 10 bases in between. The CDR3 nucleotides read TGTGCCAGCAGTGTTGGAGGGGTTAGCAATCAGCCCCAGCATTTT. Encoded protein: CASSVGGVSNQPQHF.

CDR3 sequence reads: CASSLRDTSSYEQYF. The CDR3 nucleotides are TGCGCCAGCAGCCTCCGGGACACGAGCTCCTACGAGCAGTACTTC. This rearrangement joins TRBV4-1 to TRBJ2-7, with D possibly TRBD1 on 6 matching bases. The CDR3 is 15 residues long. V gave up 4 bases and J gave up 0 bases, with 13 bases separating them. The germline CDR1 and CDR2 sequences are MGHRA and YSYEKL.

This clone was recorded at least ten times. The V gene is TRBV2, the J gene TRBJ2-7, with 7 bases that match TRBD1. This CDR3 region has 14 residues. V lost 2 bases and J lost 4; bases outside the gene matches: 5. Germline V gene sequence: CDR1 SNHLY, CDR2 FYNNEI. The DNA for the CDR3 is TGTGCCAGCAGTGAATCGACAGGGTATTACGAGCAGTACTTC. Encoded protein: CASSESTGYYEQYF.

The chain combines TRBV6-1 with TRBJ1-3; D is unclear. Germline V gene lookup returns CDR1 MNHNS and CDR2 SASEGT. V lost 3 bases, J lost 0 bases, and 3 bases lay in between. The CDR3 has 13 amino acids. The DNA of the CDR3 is TGTGCCAGCAGTGACACCTCTGGAAACACCATATATTTT. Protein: CASSDTSGNTIYF.

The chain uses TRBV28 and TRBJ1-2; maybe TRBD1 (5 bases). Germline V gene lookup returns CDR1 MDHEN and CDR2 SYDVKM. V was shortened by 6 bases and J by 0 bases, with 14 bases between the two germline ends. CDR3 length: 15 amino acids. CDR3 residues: CASRPLAGPNYGYTF. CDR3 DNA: TGTGCCAGCAGACCCTTAGCGGGACCTAACTATGGCTACACCTTC.

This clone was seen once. The chain's CDR3 is CASVERGLPSEAFF. The CDR3 coding sequence is TGTGCCAGCGTTGAACGGGGTCTCCCTTCTGAAGCTTTCTTT. This chain uses TRBV2 with TRBJ1-1; the D is unclear. Trimming pared 8 bases from V and 6 bases from J, leaving 19 bases between. The CDR3 sequence is 14 residues long. Germline-derived CDR1 and CDR2 are SNHLY and FYNNEI.

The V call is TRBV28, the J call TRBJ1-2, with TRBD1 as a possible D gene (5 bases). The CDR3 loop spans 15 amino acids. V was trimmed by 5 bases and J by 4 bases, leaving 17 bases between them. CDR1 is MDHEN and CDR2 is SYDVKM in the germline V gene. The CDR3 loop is CASSTRGRPLYGYTF. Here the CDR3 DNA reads TGTGCCAGCAGTACTCGGGGGAGGCCACTCTATGGCTACACCTTC.

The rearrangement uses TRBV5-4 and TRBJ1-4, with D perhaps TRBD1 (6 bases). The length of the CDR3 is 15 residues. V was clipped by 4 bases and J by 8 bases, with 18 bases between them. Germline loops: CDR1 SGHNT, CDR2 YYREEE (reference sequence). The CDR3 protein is CASSLGGGMGEKLFF. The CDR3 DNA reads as TGTGCCAGCAGCCTGGGAGGGGGGATGGGAGAAAAACTGTTTTTT. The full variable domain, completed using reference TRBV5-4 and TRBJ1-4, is ETGVTQSPTHLIKTRGQQVTLRCSSQSGHNTVSWYQQALGQGPQFIFQYYREEENGRGNFPPRFSGLQFPNYSSELNVNALELDDSALYLCASSLGGGMGEKLFFGSGTQLSVL.

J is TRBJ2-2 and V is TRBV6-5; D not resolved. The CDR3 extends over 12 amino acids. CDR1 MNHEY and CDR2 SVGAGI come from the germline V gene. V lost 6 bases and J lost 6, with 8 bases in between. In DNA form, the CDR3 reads TGTGCCAGCAGCCAATCGGCCGGGGAGCTGTTTTTT. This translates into CASSQSAGELFF.

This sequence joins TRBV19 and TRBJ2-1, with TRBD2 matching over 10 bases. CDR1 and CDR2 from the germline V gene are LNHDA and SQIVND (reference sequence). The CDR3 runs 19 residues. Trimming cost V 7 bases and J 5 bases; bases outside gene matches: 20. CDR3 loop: CASTRKTSGSLGLHNEQFF. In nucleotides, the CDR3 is TGTGCCAGTACTAGGAAGACTAGCGGGTCCCTCGGATTACACAATGAGCAGTTCTTC. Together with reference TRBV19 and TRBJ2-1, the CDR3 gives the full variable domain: DGGITQSPKYLFRKEGQNVTLSCEQNLNHDAMYWYRQDPGQGLRLIYYSQIVNDFQKGDIAEGYSVSREKKESFPLTVTSAQKNPTAFYLCASTRKTSGSLGLHNEQFFGPGTRLTVL.

The CDR3 is CASSFNRGNNQPQHF. The CDR3, as DNA: TGTGCCAGCAGTTTTAACAGGGGTAACAATCAGCCCCAGCATTTT. The chain carries TRBV28 and TRBJ1-5; TRBD1 matches 7 bases. This CDR3 comprises 15 residues. Germline V gives CDR1 MDHEN, CDR2 SYDVKM. Trimming cost V 3 bases and J 3 bases; bases outside gene matches: 5.

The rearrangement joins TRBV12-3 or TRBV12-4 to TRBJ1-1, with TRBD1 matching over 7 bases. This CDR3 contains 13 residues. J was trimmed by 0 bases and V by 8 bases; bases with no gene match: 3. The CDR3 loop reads CASGDSMNTEAFF. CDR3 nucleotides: TGTGCCAGCGGGGACAGCATGAACACTGAAGCTTTCTTT.

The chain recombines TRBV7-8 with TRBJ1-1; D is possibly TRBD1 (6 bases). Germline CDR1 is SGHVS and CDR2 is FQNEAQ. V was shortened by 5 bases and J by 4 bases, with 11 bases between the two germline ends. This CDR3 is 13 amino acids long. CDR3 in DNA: TGTGCCAGCAGCCCCACAGGGCGCACTGAAGCTTTCTTT. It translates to CASSPTGRTEAFF.

CDR3: CASSLLGGPNTEAFF. CDR3 in DNA: TGCGCCAGCAGCTTGTTGGGGGGGCCGAACACTGAAGCTTTCTTT. The chain links TRBV5-1 to TRBJ1-1, with D possibly being TRBD1 (6 bases). Germline assignment: CDR1 SGHRS and CDR2 YFSETQ. CDR3 size: 15 residues. V dropped 1 base and J dropped 1 base, with 11 bases sitting between them.

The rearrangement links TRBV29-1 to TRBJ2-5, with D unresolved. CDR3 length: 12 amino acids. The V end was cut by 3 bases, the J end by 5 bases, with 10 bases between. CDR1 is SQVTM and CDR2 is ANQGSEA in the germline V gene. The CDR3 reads CSVDPGRETQYF. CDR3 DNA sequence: TGCAGCGTTGACCCCGGTAGGGAGACCCAGTACTTC.

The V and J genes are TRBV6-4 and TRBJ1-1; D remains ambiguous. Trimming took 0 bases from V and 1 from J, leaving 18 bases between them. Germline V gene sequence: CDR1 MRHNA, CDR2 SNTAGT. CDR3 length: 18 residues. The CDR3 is CASSDSGLAGKGNTEAFF. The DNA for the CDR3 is TGTGCCAGCAGTGACTCGGGGTTGGCTGGGAAAGGGAACACTGAAGCTTTCTTT.

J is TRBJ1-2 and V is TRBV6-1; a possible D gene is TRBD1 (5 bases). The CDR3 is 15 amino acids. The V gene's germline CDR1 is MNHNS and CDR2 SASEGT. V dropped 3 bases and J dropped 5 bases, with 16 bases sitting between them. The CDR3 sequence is CASSDQLTGGYGYTF. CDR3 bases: TGTGCCAGCAGTGATCAATTGACCGGGGGGTATGGCTACACCTTC.

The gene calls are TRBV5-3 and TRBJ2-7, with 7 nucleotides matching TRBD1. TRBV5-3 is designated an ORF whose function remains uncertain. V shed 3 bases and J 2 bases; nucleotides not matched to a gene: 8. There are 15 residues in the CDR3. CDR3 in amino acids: CARSWLGQATYEQYF. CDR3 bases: TGTGCCAGAAGCTGGTTAGGACAGGCCACCTACGAGCAGTACTTC.

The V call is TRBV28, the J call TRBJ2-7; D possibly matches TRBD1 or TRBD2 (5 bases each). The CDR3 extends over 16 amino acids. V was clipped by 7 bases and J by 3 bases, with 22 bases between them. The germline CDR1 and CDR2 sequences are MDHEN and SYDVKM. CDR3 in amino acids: CASIPGVGPRGYEQYF. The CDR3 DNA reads TGTGCCAGCATCCCTGGTGTGGGACCCCGTGGCTACGAGCAGTACTTC.